These 3 T cell receptor beta chains were all obtained from the same sample, sequenced in a study of T cells after posttransplantation cyclophosphamide. Cyclophosphamide on days +3 and +4 followed busulfan-fludarabine conditioning and a marrow graft. Measured with immunoSEQ multiplex PCR; TCRdb has only the in-frame clones, and not every one. This table has tens of thousands of clones, less than 90% appearing once. Sequenced material: PBMCs, taken after allogeneic stem cell transplant with posttransplant cyclophosphamide. All receptors derive from a female patient between 30 and 45 years old who received an allogeneic stem cell transplant from an unrelated donor, was CMV-positive, and had no GVHD. Some T cells may be provided by the graft donor.

CDR3 residues: CASRLDTGVGELFF. The DNA for the CDR3 is TGTGCCAGTAGACTCGATACAGGGGTCGGGGAGCTGTTTTTT. The chain carries TRBV19 and TRBJ2-2; TRBD1 matches at 7 bases. Trimming took 6 bases from V and 7 from J; bases not matched to a gene: 8. The CDR3 is 14 residues long. CDR1 is LNHDA, CDR2 SQIVND, per germline (reference sequence).

This sequence joins TRBV7-2 and TRBJ1-3; D is unresolved. Germline CDR1 SGHTA, CDR2 FQGNSA. Trimming stripped 2 bases from V and 0 bases from J, with 17 bases between. This CDR3 is built from 18 residues. The CDR3 here is CASSLFSARAGSGNTIYF. The CDR3 coding sequence is TGTGCCAGCAGCTTATTCTCCGCGCGGGCGGGCTCTGGAAACACCATATATTTT.

The chain links TRBV7-3 to TRBJ2-3; TRBD2 matches 9 bases. This CDR3 is built from 15 residues. With 5 bases clipped from V and 6 bases from J, the junction kept 9 bases outside the gene matches. Germline CDR1 reads SGHTA; CDR2 reads FQGTGA. CDR3 sequence reads: CASSTTSGRSDTQYF. CDR3 nucleotides: TGTGCCAGCAGCACTACTAGCGGGCGCTCGGATACGCAGTATTTT.